This T cell receptor (beta chain) appears in the sequencing data of a study of blood T cell repertoires in COVID-19. For the study at large: The cDNA or gDNA used as material had been derived from T cells, B-cell-depleted T cells, or PBMCs.

Participants were aged roughly 18 to 100 years from roughly 26 US areas. Per germline, CDR1 MNHNS and CDR2 SASEGT. The CDR3 contains 18 residues. J lost 5 bases, V lost 2 bases, and 13 bases had no gene match. TCRdb's table, derived via immunoSEQ multiplex PCR, lists solely in-frame clones and lacks some. The data show under 300,000 clones, with around 88% seen just once and 2.5% to 3.5% held by the top ten. What was sequenced was PBMCs or T cells enriched from blood (not recorded which). The chain combines TRBV6-1 with TRBJ2-2; 8 positions agree with TRBD2. This TCR derives from a woman aged 40-49 years with acute COVID-19. CDR3: CASSEQSWGTSSTGELFF. The CDR3 nucleotides are TGTGCCAGCAGTGAACAAAGTTGGGGGACTAGTTCGACCGGGGAGCTGTTTTTT.